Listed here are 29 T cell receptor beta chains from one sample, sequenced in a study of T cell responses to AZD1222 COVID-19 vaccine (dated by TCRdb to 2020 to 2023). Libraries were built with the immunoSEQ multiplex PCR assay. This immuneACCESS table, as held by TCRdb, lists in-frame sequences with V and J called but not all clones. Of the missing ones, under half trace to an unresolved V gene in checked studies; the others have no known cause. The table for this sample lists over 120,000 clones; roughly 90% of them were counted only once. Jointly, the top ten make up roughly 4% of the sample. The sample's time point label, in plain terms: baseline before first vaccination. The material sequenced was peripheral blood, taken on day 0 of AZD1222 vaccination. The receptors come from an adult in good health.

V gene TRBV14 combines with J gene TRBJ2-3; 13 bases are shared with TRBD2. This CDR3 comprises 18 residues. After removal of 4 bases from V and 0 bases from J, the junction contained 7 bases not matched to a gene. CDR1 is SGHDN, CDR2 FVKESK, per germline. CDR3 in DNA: TGTGCCAGCAGCCGGGGACTAGCGGGAAGAAGTAGCACAGATACGCAGTATTTT. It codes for CASSRGLAGRSSTDTQYF. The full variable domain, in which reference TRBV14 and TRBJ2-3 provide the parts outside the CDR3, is EAGVTQFPSHSVIEKGQTVTLRCDPISGHDNLYWYRRVMGKEIKFLLHFVKESKQDESGMPNNRFLAERTGGTYSTLKVQPAELEDSGVYFCASSRGLAGRSSTDTQYFGPGTRLTVL.

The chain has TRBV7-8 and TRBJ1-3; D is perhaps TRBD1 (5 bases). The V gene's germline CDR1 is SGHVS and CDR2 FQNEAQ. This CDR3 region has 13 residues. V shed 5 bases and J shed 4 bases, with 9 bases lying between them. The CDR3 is CASSGGRGNTIYF. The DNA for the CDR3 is TGTGCCAGCAGCGGGGGTAGAGGAAACACCATATATTTT.

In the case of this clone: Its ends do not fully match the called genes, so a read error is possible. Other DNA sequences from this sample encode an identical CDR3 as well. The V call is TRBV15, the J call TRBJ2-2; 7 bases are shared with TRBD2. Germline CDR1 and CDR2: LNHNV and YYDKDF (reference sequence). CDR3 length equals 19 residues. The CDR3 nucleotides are TGCGCCACCAGCAACCCACCCGCGGGGGTACGGGGGGATGCCGGGGAGCTGTTTTTT. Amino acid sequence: CATSNPPAGVRGDAGELFF.

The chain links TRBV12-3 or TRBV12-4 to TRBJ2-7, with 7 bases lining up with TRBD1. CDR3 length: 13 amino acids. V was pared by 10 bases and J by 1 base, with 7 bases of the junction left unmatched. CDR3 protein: CATADRDSYEQYF. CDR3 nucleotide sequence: TGTGCCACAGCCGACAGGGATTCCTACGAGCAGTACTTC.

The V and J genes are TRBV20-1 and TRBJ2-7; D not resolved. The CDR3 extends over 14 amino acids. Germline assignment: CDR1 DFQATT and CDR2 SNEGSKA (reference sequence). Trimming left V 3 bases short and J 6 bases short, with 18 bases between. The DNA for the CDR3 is TGCAGTGCTAGTCCCCGGGCTTTCTCTTTCGAGCAGTACTTC. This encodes CSASPRAFSFEQYF.

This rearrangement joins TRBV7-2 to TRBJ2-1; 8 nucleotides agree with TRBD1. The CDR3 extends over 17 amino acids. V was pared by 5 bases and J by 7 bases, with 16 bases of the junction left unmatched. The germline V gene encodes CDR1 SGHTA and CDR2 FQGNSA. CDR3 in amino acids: CASSHPTGAGNRNEQFF. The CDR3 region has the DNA TGTGCCAGCAGCCATCCGACAGGGGCCGGAAATCGGAATGAGCAGTTCTTC.

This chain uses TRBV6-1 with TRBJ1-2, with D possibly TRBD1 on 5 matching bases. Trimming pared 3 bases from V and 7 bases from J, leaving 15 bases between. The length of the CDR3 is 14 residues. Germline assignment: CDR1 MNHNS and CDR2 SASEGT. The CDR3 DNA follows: TGTGCCAGCAGTGAGCGTCCTCGGGGCTCTGGCTACACCTTC. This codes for CASSERPRGSGYTF.

The DNA for the CDR3 is TGTGCCAGCAGCTTTCGAAACAATGGCTACACCTTC. Translated: CASSFRNNGYTF. The chain couples TRBV7-2 to TRBJ1-2; D not resolved. From germline, CDR1 is SGHTA and CDR2 FQGNSA. Trimming pared 3 bases from V and 6 bases from J, leaving 8 bases between. This CDR3 has 12 residues.

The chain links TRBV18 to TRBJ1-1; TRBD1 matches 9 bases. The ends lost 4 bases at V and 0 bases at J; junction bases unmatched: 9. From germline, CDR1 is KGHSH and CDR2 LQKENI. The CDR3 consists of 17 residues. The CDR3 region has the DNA TGTGCCAGCTCACTGCCGGGACAGGGTAAATTGAACACTGAAGCTTTCTTT. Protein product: CASSLPGQGKLNTEAFF. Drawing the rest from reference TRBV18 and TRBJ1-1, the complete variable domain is NAGVMQNPRHLVRRRGQEARLRCSPMKGHSHVYWYRQLPEEGLKFMVYLQKENIIDESGMPKERFSAEFPKEGPSILRIQQVVRGDSAAYFCASSLPGQGKLNTEAFFGQGTRLTVV.

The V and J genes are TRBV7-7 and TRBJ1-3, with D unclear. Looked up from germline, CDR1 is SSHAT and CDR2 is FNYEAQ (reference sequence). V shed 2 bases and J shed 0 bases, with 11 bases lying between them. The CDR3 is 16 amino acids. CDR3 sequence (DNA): TGTGCCAGCAGCTTATCTCCCTTCGCCTCTGGAAACACCATATATTTT. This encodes CASSLSPFASGNTIYF.

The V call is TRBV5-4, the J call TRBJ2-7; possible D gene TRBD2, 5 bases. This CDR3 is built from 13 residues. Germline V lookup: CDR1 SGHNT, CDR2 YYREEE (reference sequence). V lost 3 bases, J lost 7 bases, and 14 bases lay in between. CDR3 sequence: CASSSAASREQYF. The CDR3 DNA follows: TGTGCCAGCAGCTCAGCGGCTTCTCGAGAGCAGTACTTC.

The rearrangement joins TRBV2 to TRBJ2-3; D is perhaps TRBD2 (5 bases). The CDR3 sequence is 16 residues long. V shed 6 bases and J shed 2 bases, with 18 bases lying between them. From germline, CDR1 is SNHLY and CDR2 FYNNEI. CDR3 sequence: CASSVLVGENTDTQYF. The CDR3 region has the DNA TGTGCCAGCAGCGTACTAGTCGGGGAAAACACAGATACGCAGTATTTT.

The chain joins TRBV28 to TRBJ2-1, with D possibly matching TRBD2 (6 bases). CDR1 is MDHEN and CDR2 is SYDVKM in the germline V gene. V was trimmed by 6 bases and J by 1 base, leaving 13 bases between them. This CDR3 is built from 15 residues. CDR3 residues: CASRVIRGSYNEQFF. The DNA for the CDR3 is TGTGCCAGCAGGGTGATACGGGGGTCCTACAATGAGCAGTTCTTC.

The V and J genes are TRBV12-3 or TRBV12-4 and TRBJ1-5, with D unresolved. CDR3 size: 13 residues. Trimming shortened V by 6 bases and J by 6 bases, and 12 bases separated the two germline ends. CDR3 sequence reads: CASSDTGIQPQHF. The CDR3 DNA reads TGTGCCAGCAGCGACACGGGGATTCAGCCCCAGCATTTT.

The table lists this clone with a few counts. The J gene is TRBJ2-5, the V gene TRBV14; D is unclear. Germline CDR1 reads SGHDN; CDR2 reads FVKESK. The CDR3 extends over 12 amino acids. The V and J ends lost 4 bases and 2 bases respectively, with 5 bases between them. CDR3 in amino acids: CASSLRQETQYF. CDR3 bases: TGTGCCAGCAGCCTGCGACAAGAGACCCAGTACTTC. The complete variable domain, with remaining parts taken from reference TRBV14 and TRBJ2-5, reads EAGVTQFPSHSVIEKGQTVTLRCDPISGHDNLYWYRRVMGKEIKFLLHFVKESKQDESGMPNNRFLAERTGGTYSTLKVQPAELEDSGVYFCASSLRQETQYFGPGTRLLVL.

The CDR3: CASSTGRVVHEQYF. CDR3 nucleotide sequence: TGTGCCAGCAGTACCGGGAGGGTGGTTCACGAGCAGTACTTC. The chain couples TRBV27 to TRBJ2-7; 8 positions match TRBD2. Trimming took 5 bases from V and 5 from J; bases not matched to a gene: 8. This CDR3 has 14 residues. Germline lookup yields CDR1 MNHEY and CDR2 SMNVEV (reference sequence).

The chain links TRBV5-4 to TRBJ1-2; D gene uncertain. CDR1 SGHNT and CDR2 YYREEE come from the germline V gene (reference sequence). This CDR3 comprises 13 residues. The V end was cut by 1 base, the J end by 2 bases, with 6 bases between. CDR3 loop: CASSLMGNYGYTF. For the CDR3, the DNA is TGTGCCAGCAGCTTGATGGGAAACTATGGCTACACCTTC.

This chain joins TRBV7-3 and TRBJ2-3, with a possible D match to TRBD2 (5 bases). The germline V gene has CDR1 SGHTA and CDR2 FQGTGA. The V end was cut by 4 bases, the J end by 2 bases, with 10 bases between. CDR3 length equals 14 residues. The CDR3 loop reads CASSSAATTDTQYF. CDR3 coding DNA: TGTGCCAGCAGCTCAGCGGCGACCACAGATACGCAGTATTTT.

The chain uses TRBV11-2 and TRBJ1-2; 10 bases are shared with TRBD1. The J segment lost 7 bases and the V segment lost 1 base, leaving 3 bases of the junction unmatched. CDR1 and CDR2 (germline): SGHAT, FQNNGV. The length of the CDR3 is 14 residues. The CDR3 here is CASSLGQGARGYTF. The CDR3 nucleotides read TGTGCCAGCAGCTTAGGACAGGGGGCCCGTGGCTACACCTTC.

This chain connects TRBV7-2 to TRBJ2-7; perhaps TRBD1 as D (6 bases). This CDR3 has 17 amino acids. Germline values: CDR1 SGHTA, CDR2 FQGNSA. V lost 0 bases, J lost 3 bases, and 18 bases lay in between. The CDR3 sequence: CASSLAGADSTFYEQYF. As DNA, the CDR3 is TGTGCCAGCAGCTTAGCAGGGGCGGACAGTACCTTCTACGAGCAGTACTTC.

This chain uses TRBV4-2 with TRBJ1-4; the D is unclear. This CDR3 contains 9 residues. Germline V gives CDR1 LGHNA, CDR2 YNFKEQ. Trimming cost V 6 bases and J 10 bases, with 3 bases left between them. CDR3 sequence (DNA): TGTGCCAGCAGTGTAAAACTGTTTTTT. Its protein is CASSVKLFF.

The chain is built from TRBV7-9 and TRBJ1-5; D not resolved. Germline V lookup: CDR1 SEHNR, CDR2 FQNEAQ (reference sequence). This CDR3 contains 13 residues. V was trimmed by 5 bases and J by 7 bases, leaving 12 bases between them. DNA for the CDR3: TGTGCCAGCAGCCCTCCGGGCCGACAGCCCCAGCATTTT. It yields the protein CASSPPGRQPQHF.

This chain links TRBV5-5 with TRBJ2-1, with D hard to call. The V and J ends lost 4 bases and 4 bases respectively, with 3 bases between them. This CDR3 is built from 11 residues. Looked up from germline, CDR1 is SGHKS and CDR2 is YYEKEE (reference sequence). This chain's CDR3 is CASSPYNEQFF. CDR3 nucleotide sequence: TGTGCCAGCAGCCCGTACAATGAGCAGTTCTTC.

For the CDR3, the DNA is TGTGCCTGGAGCAAGGCTCGGACGGGAAAGAACACTGAAGCTTTCTTT. Protein product: CAWSKARTGKNTEAFF. The rearrangement uses TRBV30 and TRBJ1-1; no reliable D call. The CDR3 covers 16 residues. V lost 3 bases, J lost 1 base, and 18 bases lay in between. CDR1 is GTSNPN and CDR2 is SVGIG in the germline V gene (reference sequence).

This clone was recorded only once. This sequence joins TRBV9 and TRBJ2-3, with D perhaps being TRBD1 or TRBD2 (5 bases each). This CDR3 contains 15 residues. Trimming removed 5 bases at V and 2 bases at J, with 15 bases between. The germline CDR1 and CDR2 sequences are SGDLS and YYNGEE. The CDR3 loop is CASSWDHSLTDTQYF. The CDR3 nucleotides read TGTGCCAGCAGTTGGGACCACTCACTCACAGATACGCAGTATTTT.

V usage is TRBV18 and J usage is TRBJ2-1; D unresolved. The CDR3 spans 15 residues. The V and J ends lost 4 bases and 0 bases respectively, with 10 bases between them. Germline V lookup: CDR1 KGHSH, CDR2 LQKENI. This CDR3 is CASSRTRSSYNEQFF. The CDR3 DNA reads TGTGCCAGCTCACGGACCCGGAGCTCCTACAATGAGCAGTTCTTC.

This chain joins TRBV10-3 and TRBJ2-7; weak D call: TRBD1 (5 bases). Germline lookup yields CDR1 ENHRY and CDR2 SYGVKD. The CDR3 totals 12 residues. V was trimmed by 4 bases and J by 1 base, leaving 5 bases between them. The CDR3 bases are TGTGCCATCAGTGGACAGTCCTACGAGCAGTACTTC. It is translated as CAISGQSYEQYF.

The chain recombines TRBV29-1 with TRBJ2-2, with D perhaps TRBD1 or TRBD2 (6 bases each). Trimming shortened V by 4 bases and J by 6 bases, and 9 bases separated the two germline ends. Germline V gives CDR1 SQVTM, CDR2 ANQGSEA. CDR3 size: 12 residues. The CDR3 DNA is TGCAGCGTTGGAAGGGGGGCCGGGGAGCTGTTTTTT. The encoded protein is CSVGRGAGELFF.

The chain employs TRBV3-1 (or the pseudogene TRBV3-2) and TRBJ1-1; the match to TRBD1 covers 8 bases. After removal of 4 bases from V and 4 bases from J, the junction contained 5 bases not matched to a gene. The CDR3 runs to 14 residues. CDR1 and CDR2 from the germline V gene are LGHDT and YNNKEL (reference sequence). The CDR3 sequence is CASSPTGVGTEAFF. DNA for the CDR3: TGTGCCAGCAGCCCGACAGGGGTTGGCACTGAAGCTTTCTTT.